The rows below give T cell receptor beta chains drawn from one sample of a study of response to subunit inactivated influenza vaccine. Via MiXCR, TCRdb re-called the RT-PCR reads, giving one row per CDR3 protein. This sample has over 750,000 distinct CDR3 sequences, with approximately 21% found just once. The source was PBMCs from blood, collected more than 4 days after vaccination. These receptors were collected from a man aged 45-60 years who received an inactivated influenza vaccine. Each CDR3 is given with its conserved first and last residue. Each record gives: D gene, J gene, clone size, V gene, CDR3 protein, CDR3 DNA. The D gene is left open where the match is weak. Rows give clone size only sometimes, using once, few, many, or a class for an expanded clone.

>TRBD1|TRBJ2-1|few|TRBV7-6
CASSLIRQGANEQFF
TGTGCCAGCAGCTTGATAAGACAGGGGGCGAATGAGCAGTTCTTC
>TRBD1|TRBJ2-7|few|TRBV15
CATSRTPGQGAEQYF
TGTGCCACCAGCAGGACACCGGGACAGGGGGCTGAGCAGTACTTC
>TRBD2|TRBJ2-1|many|TRBV30
CACKRGPSSYNEQFF
TGTGCCTGTAAGCGGGGCCCCTCCTCCTACAATGAGCAGTTCTTC
>TRBD2|TRBJ2-7|.|TRBV4-2
CASSLTSDPSYEQYF
TGTGCCAGCAGCCTGACTAGCGACCCTTCCTACGAGCAGTACTTC
>.|TRBJ1-1|.|TRBV4-3
CASSQKSQMNTEAFF
TGCGCCAGCAGCCAGAAAAGTCAGATGAACACTGAAGCTTTCTTT
>.|TRBJ2-2|.|TRBV30
CAWTFTGTNTGELFF
TGTGCCTGGACCTTCACGGGGACTAACACCGGGGAGCTGTTTTTT
>TRBD2|TRBJ2-1|few|TRBV29-1
CSVGGGTLANNEQFF
TGCAGCGTTGGGGGGGGGACTCTAGCCAACAATGAGCAGTTCTTC
>.|TRBJ2-7|few|TRBV7-9
CASSSGGVKMEQYF
TGTGCCAGCAGCTCGGGCGGAGTAAAAATGGAGCAGTACTTC
>TRBD2|TRBJ2-7|few|TRBV20-1
CSARARTSGNDRSYEQYF
TGCAGTGCTAGAGCTCGGACTAGCGGGAACGACCGTTCCTACGAGCAGTACTTC
>TRBD1|TRBJ1-5|.|TRBV28
CASSFIQGAGSNQPQHF
TGTGCCAGCAGCTTCATCCAGGGGGCCGGCAGCAATCAGCCCCAGCATTTT
>.|TRBJ1-1|.|TRBV20-1
CSAREGGGGTEAFF
TGCAGTGCTAGAGAGGGAGGGGGGGGAACTGAAGCTTTCTTT
>.|TRBJ2-5|few|TRBV15
CATSRKETQYF
TGTGCCACCAGCAGGAAGGAGACCCAGTACTTC
>.|TRBJ2-5|.|TRBV9
CASSPRPLLGETQYF
TGTGCCAGCAGCCCCCGGCCCCTCCTGGGAGAGACCCAGTACTTC
>.|TRBJ1-3|few|TRBV10-3
CAISESGGISGNTIYF
TGTGCCATCAGTGAGTCCGGCGGAATCTCTGGAAACACCATATATTTT
>.|TRBJ2-3|.|TRBV5-4
CASSTEGRHNTQYF
TGTGCCAGCAGCACGGAGGGTCGTCATAATACGCAGTATTTT
>.|TRBJ1-4|once|TRBV4-1
CASSPGAPRGEKLFF
TGCGCCAGCAGCCCGGGTGCACCTCGCGGTGAAAAACTGTTTTTT
>.|TRBJ2-1|few|TRBV12-3/TRBV12-4
CASSLAVGSYEQFF
TGTGCCAGCAGTTTAGCGGTCGGATCCTATGAGCAGTTCTTC
>.|TRBJ2-3|.|TRBV18
CASSPVGNRADTQYF
TGTGCCAGCTCACCAGTGGGGAACCGCGCAGATACGCAGTATTTT
>.|TRBJ2-7|.|TRBV2
CASKVSYEQYF
TGTGCCAGCAAGGTCTCCTACGAGCAGTACTTC
>TRBD2|TRBJ2-1|.|TRBV6-4
CASSRPPFMDSGRINEQFF
TGTGCCAGCAGTCGACCACCCTTTATGGATAGCGGGAGGATCAATGAGCAGTTCTTC
>.|TRBJ2-5|.|TRBV24-1
CATSDLSSRGETQYF
TGTGCCACCAGTGATTTAAGTTCCAGGGGAGAGACCCAGTACTTC
>.|TRBJ2-2|.|TRBV20-1
CSASYQAGELFF
TGCAGTGCTAGTTACCAGGCTGGGGAGCTGTTTTTT
>TRBD2|TRBJ2-1|.|TRBV2
CASRENMGLAGLDEQFF
TGTGCCAGCAGAGAAAACATGGGACTAGCGGGGCTCGATGAGCAGTTCTTC
>.|TRBJ2-5|few|TRBV10-3
CAISVGQETQYF
TGTGCCATCAGTGTGGGCCAAGAGACCCAGTACTTC
>.|TRBJ2-7|many|TRBV20-1
CSASRGFSYEQYF
TGCAGTGCTAGCAGGGGCTTCTCCTACGAGCAGTACTTC
>.|TRBJ1-1|few|TRBV30
CAWSRSFLNTEAFF
TGTGCCTGGAGTAGGTCGTTCTTGAACACTGAAGCTTTCTTT
>.|TRBJ2-7|.|TRBV3-1
CASSRAQGGAFSYEQYF
TGTGCCAGCAGCCGAGCTCAGGGCGGGGCTTTCTCCTACGAGCAGTACTTC
>TRBD2|TRBJ2-2|.|TRBV24-1
CATSDTSGGGTGELFF
TGTGCCACCAGTGATACTAGCGGAGGCGGCACCGGGGAGCTGTTTTTT
>.|TRBJ1-3|.|TRBV5-1
CASSLNRDTIYF
TGCGCCAGCAGCTTAAACAGGGACACCATATATTTT
>.|TRBJ2-2|few|TRBV24-1
CATSVHGTGELFF
TGTGCCACCAGTGTTCACGGCACCGGGGAGCTGTTTTTT
>.|TRBJ2-1|few|TRBV6-5
CASSTLGINNEQFF
TGTGCCAGCAGTACTTTGGGGATAAACAATGAGCAGTTCTTC
>.|TRBJ1-6|.|TRBV7-2
CASSRQVSYNSPLHF
TGTGCCAGCAGCCGACAGGTCTCCTATAATTCACCCCTCCACTTT
>.|TRBJ2-7|.|TRBV7-2
CASSPNSRGQPYEQYF
TGTGCCAGCAGCCCGAATTCGCGGGGTCAACCCTACGAGCAGTACTTC
>.|TRBJ2-5|.|TRBV20-1
CSARHPRRIRETQYF
TGCAGTGCTAGACACCCCCGGAGAATTCGGGAGACCCAGTACTTC
>TRBD1|TRBJ1-2|.|TRBV3-1
CASSHGDRANYGYTF
TGTGCCAGCAGCCATGGGGACAGGGCGAACTATGGCTACACCTTC
>.|TRBJ2-1|.|TRBV6-5
CASSREDNEQFF
TGTGCCAGCAGCCGAGAGGACAATGAGCAGTTCTTC
>TRBD2|TRBJ2-2|.|TRBV4-3
CASKQGLAANTGELFF
TGCGCCAGCAAACAGGGACTAGCAGCGAACACCGGGGAGCTGTTTTTT
>TRBD2|TRBJ2-7|.|TRBV4-2
CASSQDPGTSYEQYF
TGTGCCAGCAGCCAAGATCCCGGGACTAGCTACGAGCAGTACTTC
>TRBD2|TRBJ2-5|.|TRBV6-5
CASSYSRRRGGGETQYF
TGTGCCAGCAGTTACTCGAGACGGCGGGGGGGAGGAGAGACCCAGTACTTC
>TRBD1|TRBJ2-7|.|TRBV20-1
CSARRDRGRQYF
TGCAGTGCTAGGCGGGACAGGGGTAGGCAGTACTTC
>TRBD1|TRBJ1-4|.|TRBV29-1
CSVGLTGVVEKLFF
TGCAGCGTTGGGCTGACAGGGGTCGTTGAAAAACTGTTTTTT
>TRBD1|TRBJ1-4|few|TRBV7-6
CASSLVGRGRGFSNEKLFF
TGTGCCAGCAGCTTAGTCGGCAGGGGGCGAGGATTTTCTAATGAAAAACTGTTTTTT
>.|TRBJ2-7|.|TRBV11-2
CASSLGPRYYEQYF
TGTGCCAGCAGCTTAGGGCCCAGGTACTACGAGCAGTACTTC
>TRBD1|TRBJ2-3|few|TRBV7-6
CASSDGQGVLQISTDTQYF
TGTGCCAGCAGCGATGGACAGGGAGTCCTTCAAATTAGCACAGATACGCAGTATTTT
>TRBD1|TRBJ2-1|few|TRBV11-1
CASSLRTGAALSSYNEQFF
TGTGCCAGCAGCTTACGGACAGGGGCCGCTTTGAGCTCCTACAATGAGCAGTTCTTC
>.|TRBJ2-1|few|TRBV12-3/TRBV12-4
CASSFEMTNPFF
TGTGCCAGCAGTTTTGAAATGACTAACCCGTTCTTC
>.|TRBJ2-5|.|TRBV18
CASSPTRGQETQYF
TGTGCCAGCTCACCAACCCGGGGTCAAGAGACCCAGTACTTC
>TRBD1|TRBJ2-7|many|TRBV12-3/TRBV12-4
CASSPGQYEQYF
TGTGCCAGCAGCCCGGGACAGTACGAGCAGTACTTC
>.|TRBJ2-1|.|TRBV5-1
CASSLEPGNEQFF
TGCGCCAGCAGCTTGGAACCGGGCAATGAGCAGTTCTTC
>.|TRBJ2-5|.|TRBV5-1
CASSLKGQETQYF
TGCGCCAGCAGCTTGAAAGGACAAGAGACCCAGTACTTC
>.|TRBJ1-1|.|TRBV29-1
CSVDLSTNDFF
TGCAGCGTTGATTTATCAACCAACGATTTCTTT
>.|TRBJ2-2|few|TRBV28
CASSLIQGYTGELFF
TGTGCCAGCAGTTTAATTCAGGGTTACACCGGGGAGCTGTTTTTT
>.|TRBJ1-2|.|TRBV5-1
CASSLWPSANYGYTF
TGCGCCAGCAGCTTGTGGCCTAGTGCTAACTATGGCTACACCTTC
>.|TRBJ1-2|once|TRBV6-1
CASSEWGARGYTF
TGTGCCAGCAGTGAATGGGGGGCGCGCGGCTACACCTTC
>TRBD2|TRBJ2-3|few|TRBV20-1
CSARLASTDTQYF
TGCAGCGCAAGACTAGCGAGCACAGATACGCAGTATTTT